This TCR beta chain was identified in a study of blood T cell repertoires in COVID-19. Profiled with immunoSEQ multiplex PCR; TCRdb holds only in-frame clones, not every one. The sample holds 150,000 to 250,000 clones, about nine tenths seen once. Recruits, aged about 18 to 100 years, lived in 20 to 30 US areas. Researchers sorted participants into cohorts using their self-reported clinical history. Recovered participants had two consecutive negative NP/OP PCR tests, healthcare professional clearance, or symptom resolution. Germline V gene lookup returns CDR1 SGHNT and CDR2 YENEEA. Trimming took 1 base from V and 5 from J; bases not matched to a gene: 2. The CDR3 runs 13 residues.

Material for sequencing was PBMCs or T cells enriched from blood (not recorded which). The origin of this receptor is a woman aged 25 to 39 who had recovered from COVID-19. The V and J genes are TRBV11-3 and TRBJ2-7, with 7 bases matching TRBD1. This chain's CDR3 is CASSLAQGDEQYF. The CDR3 bases are TGTGCCAGCAGCTTAGCTCAGGGGGACGAGCAGTACTTC.